The 2 T cell receptor beta chains listed next were all sequenced from one sample in a study of T cell repertoires in cytomegalovirus infection. TCRdb re-called the reads through MiXCR, storing one row per CDR3 protein. Of 150,000 to 200,000 distinct CDR3 sequences listed, about a tenth are singletons. The sequenced material came from PBMCs. These receptors were taken from a human donor in good health (CMV status not recorded). Some clones in this sample may be carry-over from other donors' samples.

In its sample, this clonotype was seen many times. The chain uses TRBV7-2 and TRBJ1-1, with D hard to call. V was pared by 6 bases and J by 1 base, with 18 bases between. Looked up from germline, CDR1 is SGHTA and CDR2 is FQGNSA. The CDR3 is 16 residues long. In nucleotides, the CDR3 is TGTGCCAGCAGTCGCTATTTCCCGGGAGCGAACACTGAAGCTTTCTTT. This gives the protein CASSRYFPGANTEAFF.

This clonotype has more than one count but fewer than ten. The V and J genes are TRBV12-3 or TRBV12-4 and TRBJ2-1; 7 nucleotides line up with TRBD2. Unmatched junction bases numbered 3, after V lost 3 bases and J lost 4 bases. The CDR3 contains 14 residues. The CDR3 sequence is CASSFSSGYNEQFF. In DNA, the CDR3 is TGTGCCAGCAGTTTCTCTAGCGGTTACAATGAGCAGTTCTTC.